Sequencing of this T cell receptor (beta chain) was carried out in a study of blood T cell repertoires in COVID-19. Across the whole study: T cells, B-cell-depleted T cells, or PBMCs provided the cDNA or gDNA that served as material.

Method: immunoSEQ multiplex PCR; TCRdb's copy keeps in-frame clones and lacks some. The top ten clones hold 3% to 4.5% of a sample with roughly 130,000 clones, 84% of them seen once. Two negative PCRs, clearance, or symptom resolution had been documented for recovered Cohort 3 donors. The sequenced material came from PBMCs or T cells enriched from blood (not recorded which). The sequence derives from a woman under 40 who had recovered from COVID-19.

The CDR3 region has the DNA TGTGCCAGCAGGGGCCACTACGAGCAGTACTTC. Translating it yields CASRGHYEQYF. This chain uses TRBV2 with TRBJ2-7; the D is unclear. V lost 6 bases and J lost 3, with 6 bases in between. The CDR3 is 11 amino acids. The V gene's germline CDR1 is SNHLY and CDR2 FYNNEI.